These T cell receptor beta chains were read from a single sample in a study of PD-1 blockade in classical Hodgkin lymphoma. Assay: immunoSEQ multiplex PCR; the TCRdb copy retains only in-frame clones and omits some. Among tens of thousands of clones, roughly 90% were seen once, and the ten largest hold around 5%. Input material: peripheral blood mononuclear cells (PBMCs). The receptor set was obtained from a human donor with classical Hodgkin lymphoma. The CDR3 runs from the conserved cysteine through the conserved F or W. Fields, in order: D gene, clone size, V gene, J gene, CDR3 DNA, CDR3 protein. D genes are given only for firm matches. Expanded clones are given a class, and other clones once, few, many or no size at all.

D: NA; size: once; V: TRBV7-8; J: TRBJ2-7; DNA: TGTGCCAGCAGCTTAAGTGGGACCCTAGAAAACTACGAGCAGTACTTC; CDR3: CASSLSGTLENYEQYF
D: NA; size: NA; V: TRBV10-1; J: TRBJ2-1; DNA: TGCGCCAGCAAAGGACTTGCCAAAGGGTACAATGAGCAGTTCTTC; CDR3: CASKGLAKGYNEQFF
D: NA; size: NA; V: TRBV10-1; J: TRBJ2-2; DNA: TGCGCCAGCCTCTCCGGGACCGGGGAGCTGTTTTTT; CDR3: CASLSGTGELFF
D: NA; size: NA; V: TRBV9; J: TRBJ2-2; DNA: TGTGCCAGCAGCGTAAGTTTGGGGTCATCCGGGGAGCTGTTTTTT; CDR3: CASSVSLGSSGELFF
D: NA; size: NA; V: TRBV20-1; J: TRBJ1-4; DNA: TGCAGTGCCGGTTCAGGTGAAAAACTGTTTTTT; CDR3: CSAGSGEKLFF
D: NA; size: NA; V: TRBV15; J: TRBJ1-5; DNA: TGTGCCACTAGCAGAGATTGGAGGGGAGGTCAGCATTTT; CDR3: CATSRDWRGGQHF
D: NA; size: NA; V: TRBV10-3; J: TRBJ2-3; DNA: TGTGCCATCAGTGAGTCGGGAGATACGCAGTATTTT; CDR3: CAISESGDTQYF
D: TRBD2; size: NA; V: TRBV4-2; J: TRBJ2-7; DNA: TGTGCCAGCAGCCAAGATAGGGCTAGCGGGAGAAGCGAGCAGTACTTC; CDR3: CASSQDRASGRSEQYF
D: NA; size: once; V: TRBV7-2; J: TRBJ2-3; DNA: TGTGCCAGCAGCGAGACTAGTCTTGCAGATACGCAGTATTTT; CDR3: CASSETSLADTQYF
D: NA; size: once; V: TRBV6-1; J: TRBJ1-5; DNA: TGTGCCAGCCTCCTAGCGGGCAATCAGCCCCAGCATTTT; CDR3: CASLLAGNQPQHF
D: NA; size: NA; V: TRBV27; J: TRBJ2-1; DNA: TGTGCCAGCGGTAGGATCGGCTCCTACAATGAGCAGTTCTTC; CDR3: CASGRIGSYNEQFF
D: NA; size: few; V: TRBV2; J: TRBJ1-2; DNA: TGTGCCAGCAGCGCTAAGCTAGGGACCCCCAGGGGCTACACCTTC; CDR3: CASSAKLGTPRGYTF
D: NA; size: NA; V: TRBV6-1; J: TRBJ1-5; DNA: TGTGCCAGCAGTGAATATCAGCCCCAGCATTTT; CDR3: CASSEYQPQHF
D: NA; size: NA; V: TRBV5-4; J: TRBJ1-3; DNA: TGTGCCAGCAGCCCTGGAGAGTCTGGAAACACCATATATTTT; CDR3: CASSPGESGNTIYF
D: NA; size: NA; V: TRBV6-5; J: TRBJ1-1; DNA: TGTGCCAGCACCGGGGAAGCGCGTGAAGCTTTCTTT; CDR3: CASTGEAREAFF
D: NA; size: NA; V: TRBV6-4; J: TRBJ1-4; DNA: TGTGCCAGCAGTGACTCCTCCGGAAAACTGTTTTTT; CDR3: CASSDSSGKLFF
D: TRBD2; size: NA; V: TRBV19; J: TRBJ2-1; DNA: TGTGCCAGTAGTGCGAGCGGGAGGTCCTACAATGAGCAGTTCTTC; CDR3: CASSASGRSYNEQFF
D: NA; size: once; V: TRBV7-9; J: TRBJ1-3; DNA: TGTGCCAGCAGCTTGGCGGGCCGACTAAACACCATATATTTT; CDR3: CASSLAGRLNTIYF
D: TRBD1; size: NA; V: TRBV6-5; J: TRBJ1-4; DNA: TGTGCCAGCAGTTACTCCCAGGGACAGGATGAAAAACTGTTTTTT; CDR3: CASSYSQGQDEKLFF
D: TRBD2; size: NA; V: TRBV7-9; J: TRBJ2-1; DNA: TGTGCCAGCAGCTTAGTAGGCGGGAGCCTTGTAAACAATGAGCAGTTCTTC; CDR3: CASSLVGGSLVNNEQFF
D: NA; size: few; V: TRBV5-4; J: TRBJ2-1; DNA: TGTGCCAGCAGCCTCAGCGACAATAATGAGCAGTTCTTC; CDR3: CASSLSDNNEQFF
D: TRBD2; size: once; V: TRBV28; J: TRBJ2-7; DNA: TGTGCCAGCAGCAAAGCGGGGGGCCCGCTCTACGAGCAGTACTTC; CDR3: CASSKAGGPLYEQYF
D: NA; size: NA; V: TRBV5-1; J: TRBJ2-1; DNA: TGCGCCAGCAGCTTCCCCGAACCTTACAATGAGCAGTTCTTC; CDR3: CASSFPEPYNEQFF
D: NA; size: NA; V: TRBV21-1; J: TRBJ2-1; DNA: TGTGCCAGCAGACAAAGTACGCGGTTGAGCTCCTACAATGAGCAGTTCTTC; CDR3: CASRQSTRLSSYNEQFF
D: TRBD1; size: NA; V: TRBV7-3; J: TRBJ2-7; DNA: TGTGCCAGCAGCCCAACAGGGGGCGCGGCCGAGCAGTACTTC; CDR3: CASSPTGGAAEQYF
D: NA; size: NA; V: TRBV11-2; J: TRBJ1-2; DNA: TGTGCCAGCAGCCCCACTCGAAGGGTGGATGGCTACACCTTC; CDR3: CASSPTRRVDGYTF
D: NA; size: NA; V: TRBV11-1; J: TRBJ2-1; DNA: TGTGCCAGCAGCTTCGTCCGCAATGAGCAGTTCTTC; CDR3: CASSFVRNEQFF
D: NA; size: NA; V: TRBV30; J: TRBJ1-5; DNA: TGTGCCTGTACCCCGGGGATCGAGAATCAGCCCCAGCATTTT; CDR3: CACTPGIENQPQHF
D: NA; size: NA; V: TRBV6-5; J: TRBJ1-2; DNA: TGTGCCAGCAGGACGACAGGCGGCTATGGCTACACCTTC; CDR3: CASRTTGGYGYTF
D: NA; size: NA; V: TRBV19; J: TRBJ2-3; DNA: TGTGCCAGTAGTATAGATCTTGGAGGGCTCGCCACAGATACGCAGTATTTT; CDR3: CASSIDLGGLATDTQYF
D: NA; size: NA; V: TRBV19; J: TRBJ2-3; DNA: TGTGCCAGTAGTATTGGGGGACCCATTCGGGATACGCAGTATTTT; CDR3: CASSIGGPIRDTQYF
D: NA; size: few; V: TRBV9; J: TRBJ2-3; DNA: TGTGCCAGCAGCGTAGGAGCGGGCCCCTCGGATACGCAGTATTTT; CDR3: CASSVGAGPSDTQYF
D: NA; size: NA; V: TRBV19; J: TRBJ1-1; DNA: TGTGCCAGTAGTACGTGGGACCTCGATGAAGCTTTCTTT; CDR3: CASSTWDLDEAFF
D: TRBD2; size: NA; V: TRBV2; J: TRBJ2-3; DNA: TGTGCCAGCAGTGAATTAAGGACTAGCGGGAGGGCCTTGACAGATACGCAGTATTTT; CDR3: CASSELRTSGRALTDTQYF
D: NA; size: NA; V: TRBV6-1; J: TRBJ1-3; DNA: TGTGCCAGCAGTGAATACGACAGTTCCTCTGGAAACACCATATATTTT; CDR3: CASSEYDSSSGNTIYF
D: TRBD1; size: NA; V: TRBV25-1; J: TRBJ1-2; DNA: TGTGCCAGCAGTGAATGGACAGGTTATGGCTACACCTTC; CDR3: CASSEWTGYGYTF
D: NA; size: NA; V: TRBV5-6; J: TRBJ2-3; DNA: TGTGCCAGCAGCCCAAGTGGGGGCCAAGATACGCAGTATTTT; CDR3: CASSPSGGQDTQYF
D: NA; size: NA; V: TRBV25-1; J: TRBJ2-3; DNA: TGTGCCACCCTAGCGACAGGGAGGGCGCAGTATTTT; CDR3: CATLATGRAQYF
D: NA; size: NA; V: TRBV30; J: TRBJ1-2; DNA: TGTGCCTGGGGTGACAGTAACTATGGCTACACCTTC; CDR3: CAWGDSNYGYTF
D: TRBD1; size: once; V: TRBV6-6; J: TRBJ1-5; DNA: TGTGCCAGCAGACCCACAGGGGGCCTTCAGCCCCAGCATTTT; CDR3: CASRPTGGLQPQHF
D: NA; size: NA; V: TRBV11-2; J: TRBJ1-1; DNA: TGTGCCAGCAGCTTAGGTCATGGGGGAGCTTTCTTT; CDR3: CASSLGHGGAFF
D: TRBD1; size: NA; V: TRBV27; J: TRBJ1-2; DNA: TGTGCCAGCAGCCCCACCCTGACAGGGGTTAACTATGGCTACACCTTC; CDR3: CASSPTLTGVNYGYTF
D: TRBD2; size: NA; V: TRBV2; J: TRBJ2-1; DNA: TGTGCCAGCAGCGGGACTAGCGGGAGGGGGAATGAGCAGTTCTTC; CDR3: CASSGTSGRGNEQFF
D: NA; size: NA; V: TRBV5-1; J: TRBJ2-6; DNA: TGCGCCAGCAGCTCTCGACCGGATGGGGCCAACGTCCTGACTTTC; CDR3: CASSSRPDGANVLTF
D: TRBD1; size: once; V: TRBV29-1; J: TRBJ2-1; DNA: TGCAGCGTTGCACCGGGACAGACCTACAATGAGCAGTTCTTC; CDR3: CSVAPGQTYNEQFF
D: NA; size: NA; V: TRBV9; J: TRBJ1-1; DNA: TGTGCCAGCAGCGCACGTATGAACACTGAAGCTTTCTTT; CDR3: CASSARMNTEAFF
D: NA; size: NA; V: TRBV11-2; J: TRBJ2-7; DNA: TGTGCCAGCAGCCCGACAGCCGGCTCCTACGAGCAGTACTTC; CDR3: CASSPTAGSYEQYF
D: TRBD1; size: once; V: TRBV10-3; J: TRBJ1-5; DNA: TGTGCCATCAGCGTCGACAGGGGCAGTGAGCCCCAGCATTTT; CDR3: CAISVDRGSEPQHF
D: NA; size: NA; V: TRBV7-9; J: TRBJ1-1; DNA: TGTGCCAGCAGCTTAGCGTGGGGGGAAGATAGGAACACTGAAGCTTTCTTT; CDR3: CASSLAWGEDRNTEAFF
D: TRBD1; size: NA; V: TRBV10-3; J: TRBJ2-5; DNA: TGTGCCAGCCGACAGGGCCAGGACTGGGAGACCCAGTACTTC; CDR3: CASRQGQDWETQYF
D: TRBD2; size: NA; V: TRBV7-9; J: TRBJ2-1; DNA: TGTGCCAGCAGCGTACCCACCGGGACTAGTGATGAGCAGTTCTTC; CDR3: CASSVPTGTSDEQFF
D: TRBD1; size: NA; V: TRBV5-1; J: TRBJ1-2; DNA: TGCGCCAGCAGCTCGGGGACAGGGCCTGGCTACACCTTC; CDR3: CASSSGTGPGYTF
D: TRBD1; size: NA; V: TRBV11-2; J: TRBJ2-1; DNA: TGTGCCAGCAGCTTGAGACAGGGATCAACCTACAATGAGCAGTTCTTC; CDR3: CASSLRQGSTYNEQFF
D: TRBD2; size: NA; V: TRBV9; J: TRBJ2-2; DNA: TGTGCCAGCAGCGTGTCCCTAGCGGGAGGGGCCCTCACCGGGGAGCTGTTTTTT; CDR3: CASSVSLAGGALTGELFF
D: NA; size: NA; V: TRBV19; J: TRBJ2-5; DNA: TGTGCCAGTAGTCCAGCGGAAGGGGGGCCAGAGACCCAGTACTTC; CDR3: CASSPAEGGPETQYF
D: NA; size: NA; V: TRBV2; J: TRBJ2-1; DNA: TGTGCCAGCAGTGAAGAGTCTTACAATGAGCAGTTCTTC; CDR3: CASSEESYNEQFF
D: NA; size: NA; V: TRBV10-3; J: TRBJ1-1; DNA: TGTGCCATCAGTGAACAGATGAACACTGAAGCTTTCTTT; CDR3: CAISEQMNTEAFF